The 21 T cell receptor beta chains listed next were all sequenced from one sample in a study of blood T cell repertoires in COVID-19. Sequencing used immunoSEQ multiplex PCR; TCRdb keeps in-frame clones, though not all of them. The table shows approximately 160,000 clones, with 70% to 90% occurring only once. Sequencing was carried out using peripheral blood. These receptors were obtained from a human donor in a cohort sampled during active COVID-19.

Notes on this clone: In the same sample, other DNA sequences code for this CDR3. The chain is built from TRBV19 and TRBJ2-2; D is uncertain. The CDR3 totals 15 residues. Germline V gives CDR1 LNHDA, CDR2 SQIVND (reference sequence). The V end was cut by 3 bases, the J end by 1 base, with 9 bases between. CDR3 bases: TGTGCCAGTAGTATTCTTGCAGGGAACACCGGGGAGCTGTTTTTT. It is translated as CASSILAGNTGELFF.

This clone was counted a single time. CDR3 amino acids: CSATVDGYTF. Written as DNA, the CDR3 is TGCAGTGCCACTGTGGATGGCTACACCTTC. The chain links TRBV20-1 to TRBJ1-2, with D uncertain. This CDR3 comprises 10 residues. Trimming cost V 6 bases and J 6 bases, with 8 bases left between them. The germline V gene encodes CDR1 DFQATT and CDR2 SNEGSKA (reference sequence).

The chain carries TRBV7-8 and TRBJ2-1, with 13 bases that match TRBD2. Germline V gives CDR1 SGHVS, CDR2 FQNEAQ. The CDR3 sequence is 18 residues long. V gave up 7 bases and J gave up 8 bases; unmatched junction bases: 17. The CDR3 sequence: CASTTRRLAGGPGDEQFF. The CDR3 DNA reads as TGTGCCAGCACAACGCGGAGACTAGCGGGGGGCCCAGGTGATGAGCAGTTCTTC.

The J gene is TRBJ1-5, the V gene TRBV24-1; TRBD1 might be the D (6 bases). The CDR3 sequence is 14 residues long. V dropped 4 bases and J dropped 7 bases, with 13 bases sitting between them. Germline-derived CDR1 and CDR2 are KGHDR and SFDVKD. This CDR3 is CATSERYRVQPQHF. The CDR3 nucleotides are TGTGCCACCAGTGAACGCTACAGGGTGCAGCCCCAGCATTTT.

V gene TRBV20-1 combines with J gene TRBJ1-2; D is unresolved. The CDR3 is 14 residues long. V gave up 3 bases and J gave up 0 bases, with 11 bases separating them. The germline gives CDR1 DFQATT, CDR2 SNEGSKA (reference sequence). The CDR3 sequence: CSASRGVSNYGYTF. The CDR3 nucleotides read TGCAGTGCTAGTCGGGGAGTTTCTAACTATGGCTACACCTTC.

This chain's CDR3 is CSASRSGTGRPYEQYF. The CDR3 DNA sequence: TGCAGTGCTAGTCGATCCGGGACAGGGAGACCCTACGAGCAGTACTTC. The J gene is TRBJ2-7, the V gene TRBV20-1, with 9 bases that match TRBD1. V dropped 3 bases and J dropped 2; count of bases not matched to a gene: 11. CDR1 and CDR2 from the germline V gene are DFQATT and SNEGSKA (reference sequence). CDR3 length equals 16 residues.

The chain employs TRBV6-5 and TRBJ1-3; 7 nucleotides agree with TRBD1. The CDR3 is made up of 15 amino acids. V lost 6 bases and J lost 0; bases outside the gene matches: 5. Germline assignment: CDR1 MNHEY and CDR2 SVGAGI. Here the CDR3 DNA reads TGTGCCAGCAGGGAGACAGGGAACTCTGGAAACACCATATATTTT. Its translation: CASRETGNSGNTIYF.

The chain joins TRBV24-1 to TRBJ2-1, with TRBD1 identical over 9 bases. The V gene end was trimmed by 2 bases and the J gene end by 9 bases; junction bases not matched to a gene: 4. Germline CDR1 is KGHDR and CDR2 is SFDVKD. The length of the CDR3 is 14 residues. CDR3 protein: CATSDWTGDGEQFF. CDR3 nucleotides: TGTGCCACCAGTGATTGGACAGGGGATGGTGAGCAGTTCTTC.

This chain uses TRBV6-4 with TRBJ2-1; TRBD2 matches at 8 bases. The CDR3 is 13 amino acids. Germline V CDR1 and CDR2: MRHNA, SNTAGT. V trimming: 4 bases; J trimming: 6 bases; junction bases outside the gene matches: 2. CDR3 loop: CASSGRGGNEQFF. The CDR3 DNA reads as TGTGCCAGCAGTGGACGGGGGGGCAATGAGCAGTTCTTC.

The CDR3 is CAWSSGSTDTQYF. CDR3 bases: TGTGCCTGGAGCAGCGGTAGCACAGATACGCAGTATTTT. This chain links TRBV30 with TRBJ2-3, with D perhaps TRBD2 (5 bases). CDR1 GTSNPN and CDR2 SVGIG come from the germline V gene (reference sequence). V lost 3 bases to trimming and J lost 0 bases, with 7 bases between them. The CDR3 loop spans 13 amino acids.

A few counts support this clone. J is TRBJ1-1 and V is TRBV6-2 or TRBV6-3; D unresolved. The CDR3 totals 20 residues. Germline lookup yields CDR1 MNHEY and CDR2 SVGEGT. Trimming left V 0 bases short and J 0 bases short, with 23 bases between. The CDR3 here is CASSYSRLKSVHPMNTEAFF. CDR3 nucleotide sequence: TGTGCCAGCAGTTACTCGAGGTTGAAGTCCGTCCACCCCATGAACACTGAAGCTTTCTTT.

This chain joins TRBV7-3 and TRBJ2-1; perhaps TRBD2 as D (7 bases). The length of the CDR3 is 13 residues. V was cut by 5 bases and J by 10 bases, with 15 bases left in between. Germline CDR1 is SGHTA and CDR2 is FQGTGA. In nucleotides, the CDR3 is TGTGCCAGCAGCCCTGGGGGGGCGTGGGAGCAGTTCTTC. Translating it yields CASSPGGAWEQFF.

V usage is TRBV18 and J usage is TRBJ2-2, with TRBD1 matching over 10 bases. In germline, CDR1 is KGHSH, CDR2 LQKENI. The V and J ends lost 3 bases and 6 bases, in that order; junction bases with no gene match: 1. This CDR3 spans 14 amino acids. The CDR3 sequence is CASSPGQGAGELFF. CDR3 bases: TGTGCCAGCTCACCTGGACAGGGGGCCGGGGAGCTGTTTTTT.

The chain uses TRBV10-3 and TRBJ2-7; D gene uncertain. Trimming shortened V by 10 bases and J by 6 bases, and 16 bases separated the two germline ends. CDR3 length equals 12 residues. Germline V gene lookup returns CDR1 ENHRY and CDR2 SYGVKD. CDR3 DNA sequence: TGTGCCACCGCCCTGGCAGATGGCGAGCAGTACTTC. This gives the protein CATALADGEQYF.

The J gene is TRBJ2-7, the V gene TRBV15, with D perhaps TRBD1 (5 bases). Trimming removed 4 bases from V and 6 bases from J, with 10 bases in between. CDR3 length: 12 amino acids. Germline V lookup: CDR1 LNHNV, CDR2 YYDKDF (reference sequence). CDR3 in DNA: TGTGCCACCAGCAAGGGGATCGGCGAGCAGTACTTC. Its translation is CATSKGIGEQYF.

V gene TRBV14 combines with J gene TRBJ1-6, with 7 bases identical to TRBD1. Germline V gene lookup returns CDR1 SGHDN and CDR2 FVKESK. The CDR3 extends over 16 amino acids. J was trimmed by 8 bases and V by 5 bases; bases with no gene match: 12. The CDR3 region has the DNA TGTGCCAGCAGCGGCCGACAGGGCGGACGTGATTCACCCCTCCACTTT. Encoded protein: CASSGRQGGRDSPLHF.

This clone turned up a few times. This CDR3 is CASSPRGREVYGYTF. CDR3 DNA: TGTGCCAGTAGTCCCCGAGGCAGGGAGGTCTATGGCTACACCTTC. The chain joins TRBV19 to TRBJ1-2; perhaps TRBD1 as D (5 bases). The V gene lost 5 bases and the J gene lost 4 bases, with 17 bases spanning the gap. Germline assignment: CDR1 LNHDA and CDR2 SQIVND (reference sequence). The CDR3 covers 15 residues.

The CDR3 DNA is TGTGCCAGCAGTTCCCGCCCAGGGCGAGAGACCCAGTACTTC. It translates to CASSSRPGRETQYF. V usage is TRBV6-5 and J usage is TRBJ2-5; TRBD1 might be the D (5 bases). Germline CDR1 reads MNHEY; CDR2 reads SVGAGI. V lost 4 bases, J lost 4 bases, and 13 bases lay in between. The CDR3 loop spans 14 amino acids.

The J gene is TRBJ2-1, the V gene TRBV7-2; unclear D gene. Trimming left V 5 bases short and J 5 bases short, with 10 bases between. This CDR3 comprises 13 residues. Germline V CDR1 and CDR2: SGHTA, FQGNSA. The CDR3: CASSTRHNNEQFF. Written as DNA, the CDR3 is TGTGCCAGCAGCACCCGACACAACAATGAGCAGTTCTTC. The full variable domain, in which reference TRBV7-2 and TRBJ2-1 provide the parts outside the CDR3, is GAGVSQSPSNKVTEKGKDVELRCDPISGHTALYWYRQSLGQGLEFLIYFQGNSAPDKSGLPSDRFSAERTGGSVSTLTIQRTQQEDSAVYLCASSTRHNNEQFFGPGTRLTVL.

The chain joins TRBV29-1 to TRBJ2-3; 11 bases agree with TRBD2. This CDR3 contains 14 residues. Germline trimming cut 6 bases from V and 2 bases from J; bases unmatched to any gene: 4. Germline V gene lookup returns CDR1 SQVTM and CDR2 ANQGSEA. The CDR3 sequence is CSVASGGNTDTQYF. CDR3 bases: TGCAGCGTGGCTAGCGGGGGGAACACAGATACGCAGTATTTT.

This sequence joins TRBV12-3 or TRBV12-4 and TRBJ2-1; 9 nucleotides line up with TRBD1. V trimming: 6 bases; J trimming: 9 bases; junction bases outside the gene matches: 0. This CDR3 has 11 residues. Here the CDR3 DNA reads TGTGCCAGCAGACAGGGGGCTGAGCAGTTCTTC. Residues: CASRQGAEQFF.